The sequence of this TCR beta chain was determined in a study of blood T cell repertoires in COVID-19. Study-wide background: Acute and convalescent COVID-19 samples came from the United States, Italy and Spain.

Authors' processing steps: The authors estimated nucleated cell counts from reference gene primer amplification. Assay: immunoSEQ multiplex PCR; the TCRdb copy retains only in-frame clones and omits some. D and trimming come from the DNA, and the V and J calls and clone size come from that table. Among 150,000 to 200,000 clones, roughly 88% were seen once, and the ten largest hold 6.5% to 8.5%. Seattle participants joined during active infection and were tracked over time. The germline V and J ends were trimmed by 2 bases and 7 bases, with 6 bases remaining between them. The germline V gene encodes CDR1 SEHNR and CDR2 FQNEAQ (reference sequence). CDR3 length: 12 amino acids.

The specimen sequenced was peripheral blood. This TCR derives from a middle-aged woman with COVID-19, enrolled during active disease. The genes are TRBV7-9 and TRBJ2-1; D is ambiguous. CDR3 region: CASSLISNEQFF. Written as DNA, the CDR3 is TGTGCCAGCAGCTTAATCTCGAATGAGCAGTTCTTC.